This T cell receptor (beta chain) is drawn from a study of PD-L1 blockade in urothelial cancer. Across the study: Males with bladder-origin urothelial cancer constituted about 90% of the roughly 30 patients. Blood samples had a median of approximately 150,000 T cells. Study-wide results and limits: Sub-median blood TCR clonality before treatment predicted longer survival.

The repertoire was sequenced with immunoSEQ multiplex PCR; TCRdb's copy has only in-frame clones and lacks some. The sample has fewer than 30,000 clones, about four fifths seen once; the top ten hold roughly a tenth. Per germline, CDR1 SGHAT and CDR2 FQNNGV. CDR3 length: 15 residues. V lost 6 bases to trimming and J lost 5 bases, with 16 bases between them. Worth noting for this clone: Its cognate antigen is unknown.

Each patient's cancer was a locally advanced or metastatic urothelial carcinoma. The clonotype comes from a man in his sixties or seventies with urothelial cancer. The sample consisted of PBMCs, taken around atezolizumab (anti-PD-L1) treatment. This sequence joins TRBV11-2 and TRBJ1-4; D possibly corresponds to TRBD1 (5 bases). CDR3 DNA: TGTGCCAGCAGACCCTATGGGGGGATGAATGAAAAACTGTTTTTT. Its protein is CASRPYGGMNEKLFF.